Given below is one T cell receptor beta chain in context. This CDR3 spans 15 amino acids. The V end lost 3 bases, the J end lost 5 bases, and 15 bases lay between the germline ends. Germline CDR1 and CDR2: SGHRS and YFSETQ. The data derive from a study of blood T cells in healthy people across ages. With a J-beta primer mix and a sample-barcoded 5' primer, a second PCR ran 7 to 11 cycles. TCRdb used MiXCR to reprocess the 5' RACE reads, holding one entry per CDR3 protein. The table has 900,000 to 950,000 distinct CDR3 sequences, almost 30% seen once. These same records also appear under a second study, on T cells of mothers and their children.

This TCR was sampled from a middle-aged woman in good health. Input material: blood. The chain combines TRBV5-1 with TRBJ2-1; possible D gene TRBD1, 6 bases. DNA of the CDR3: TGCGCCAGCAGCTCTGCCAGGGGTCCGCACAATGAGCAGTTCTTC. Translation: CASSSARGPHNEQFF.